The rows below give T cell receptor beta chains drawn from one sample of a study of blood T cell repertoires in COVID-19. Assay: immunoSEQ multiplex PCR; the TCRdb copy retains only in-frame clones and omits some. The sample contains 30,000 to 35,000 clones, approximately 81% of which appear only once. The sequenced material came from peripheral blood. These receptors were obtained from a man between 65 and 79 years old with COVID-19, enrolled during active disease. The CDR3 runs from the conserved cysteine through the conserved F or W.

15	TRBJ1-6	TRBV5-1	CASSLAPGNNSPLHF
14	TRBJ2-2	TRBV19	CASSDRGNTGELFF
14	TRBJ2-1	TRBV12-5	CASALAGSYNEQFF
13	TRBJ1-1	TRBV19	CASSYRDYSEAFF
13	TRBJ1-2	TRBV11-2	CASSFRSNYGYTF
14	TRBJ2-7	TRBV28	CASSRQGRSYEQYF
14	TRBJ1-2	TRBV7-9	CASSSQGAGYGYTF
12	TRBJ2-2	TRBV6-5	CASTTGAGELFF
16	TRBJ1-5	TRBV6-2/TRBV6-3	CASSYWASRNNQPQHF
14	TRBJ1-1	TRBV19	CASSIGQKNTEAFF
13	TRBJ1-5	TRBV29-1	CSVVHGINQPQHF
18	TRBJ1-6	TRBV9	CASSPQGGTSSYNSPLHF
13	TRBJ1-5	TRBV10-1	CARALYSNQPQHF
12	TRBJ2-7	TRBV29-1	CSVRRGVYEQYF
14	TRBJ1-2	TRBV10-3	CAISERGQGGGYTF
15	TRBJ2-7	TRBV5-1	CASSLVQPSRGEQYF
15	TRBJ2-2	TRBV6-5	CASSLNARGSGELFF
13	TRBJ1-1	TRBV11-3	CASSLGGKGEAFF
15	TRBJ1-2	TRBV3-1/TRBV3-2	CASSPQGGGYSGYTF
14	TRBJ2-5	TRBV4-3	CASGKTGDQETQYF
15	TRBJ2-5	TRBV28	CATNSGQGRQETQYF
16	TRBJ2-3	TRBV6-6	CASTLSVAGGIDTQYF
18	TRBJ2-3	TRBV4-1	CASSPRDNRGRESDTQYF
15	TRBJ2-1	TRBV11-3	CASSLYGSGGNEQFF
18	TRBJ2-1	TRBV3-1/TRBV3-2	CASSQVPGLAGSYNEQFF
16	TRBJ2-7	TRBV6-2/TRBV6-3	CASSSLRTGGGYEQYF
15	TRBJ2-1	TRBV15	CATRREAGGWDEQFF
12	TRBJ1-5	TRBV6-6	CASAEGDQPQHF
15	TRBJ1-3	TRBV9	CASSYRSGAGNTIYF
14	TRBJ2-7	TRBV14	CASSQRGSSYEQYF
20	TRBJ2-7	TRBV7-6	CASSDTLLLSSGRGTYEQYF
16	TRBJ2-6	TRBV28	CASSPAAGSGANVLTF
14	TRBJ1-4	TRBV3-1/TRBV3-2	CASSSRGFKEKLFF